The 15 T cell receptor beta chains given below trace back to one sample, sequenced in a study of cytomegalovirus exposure and HLA in healthy donors. With 60 Vbeta and 13 Jbeta primers, the PCR was carried out. Sequenced by immunoSEQ multiplex PCR; TCRdb stores in-frame clones only, minus some. The sample holds approximately 200,000 clones; 84% are singletons and the top ten take about 0.24%. Sequencing was performed on PBMCs. Every receptor here comes from a boy aged 5-17 years in good health and CMV-seronegative.

The V gene is TRBV28, the J gene TRBJ2-5; 9 nucleotides line up with TRBD1. CDR1 is MDHEN and CDR2 is SYDVKM in the germline V gene. V was clipped by 5 bases and J by 5 bases; unmatched bases: 9. The CDR3 contains 15 residues. The CDR3 region has the DNA TGTGCCAGCAGTCAATCTAGGGACAGGGTGGAGACCCAGTACTTC. This translates into CASSQSRDRVETQYF.

This clone was counted once. The chain combines TRBV27 with TRBJ2-7; 7 nucleotides match TRBD2. This CDR3 spans 14 amino acids. The V gene's germline CDR1 is MNHEY and CDR2 SMNVEV (reference sequence). The junction had 10 bases not matched to a gene; V was cut back by 8 bases and J by 3 bases. The CDR3 DNA sequence: TGTGCCAGCCGCGACGGGGGGAGCGGCTACGAGCAGTACTTC. Protein sequence: CASRDGGSGYEQYF.

This chain connects TRBV13 to TRBJ2-7; 7 nucleotides line up with TRBD1. V dropped 4 bases and J dropped 4; count of bases not matched to a gene: 10. The length of the CDR3 is 15 residues. CDR1 is PRHDT and CDR2 is FYEKMQ in the germline V gene (reference sequence). The CDR3 DNA reads TGTGCCAGCAGCTCTCGAGGGGGCGGGCGGTACGAGCAGTACTTC. Protein: CASSSRGGGRYEQYF.

V gene TRBV11-2 combines with J gene TRBJ2-3; 12 nucleotides match TRBD2. The CDR3 has 17 residues. CDR1 and CDR2 (germline): SGHAT, FQNNGV. J gave up 5 bases and V 6 bases, and 12 bases lay outside the gene matches. DNA of the CDR3: TGTGCCAGCAGTATTCGCCCGACTAGCGGGAGTGGAGATACGCAGTATTTT. Amino acids: CASSIRPTSGSGDTQYF. The whole variable domain, remainder taken from reference TRBV11-2 and TRBJ2-3, is EAGVAQSPRYKIIEKRQSVAFWCNPISGHATLYWYQQILGQGPKLLIQFQNNGVVDDSQLPKDRFSAERLKGVDSTLKIQPAKLEDSAVYLCASSIRPTSGSGDTQYFGPGTRLTVL.

The chain is built from TRBV7-3 and TRBJ2-2; perhaps TRBD1 as D (6 bases). From germline, CDR1 is SGHTA and CDR2 FQGTGA. The CDR3 consists of 15 residues. V lost 1 base to trimming and J lost 3 bases, with 9 bases between them. The CDR3 DNA is TGTGCCAGCAGCTTAAGGGGGCTTGACACCGGGGAGCTGTTTTTT. Translation: CASSLRGLDTGELFF.

V gene TRBV7-2 combines with J gene TRBJ2-5, with 13 bases identical to TRBD2. Germline loops: CDR1 SGHTA, CDR2 FQGNSA. The CDR3 length is 15 residues. The junction had 5 bases not matched to a gene; V was cut back by 5 bases and J by 5 bases. The CDR3 DNA follows: TGTGCCAGCAGCGTGACTAGCGGGGGGAAGGAGACCCAGTACTTC. Protein: CASSVTSGGKETQYF.

V usage is TRBV9 and J usage is TRBJ2-7, with TRBD2 matching over 10 bases. The V gene's germline CDR1 is SGDLS and CDR2 YYNGEE. Germline trimming cut 4 bases from V and 4 bases from J; bases unmatched to any gene: 8. The CDR3 consists of 15 residues. CDR3 loop: CASSLSGGARYEQYF. The CDR3 DNA follows: TGTGCCAGCAGCCTGAGCGGGGGGGCCCGATACGAGCAGTACTTC.

The rearrangement joins TRBV11-1 to TRBJ1-4; D not resolved. V shed 5 bases and J shed 7 bases, with 17 bases lying between them. CDR1 is SGHAT, CDR2 FQDESV, per germline (reference sequence). CDR3 size: 15 residues. CDR3 amino acids: CASSARNQQAEKLFF. CDR3 in DNA: TGTGCCAGCAGCGCTCGGAACCAGCAGGCTGAAAAACTGTTTTTT.

The chain couples TRBV5-1 to TRBJ2-3; 8 positions agree with TRBD2. CDR1 is SGHRS, CDR2 YFSETQ, per germline. The CDR3 extends over 16 amino acids. V was pared by 0 bases and J by 2 bases, with 5 bases of the junction left unmatched. The CDR3 region has the DNA TGCGCCAGCAGCTTGGCGGGGGGGTCCTTCACAGATACGCAGTATTTT. This codes for CASSLAGGSFTDTQYF.

This clone was seen more than once but under ten times. V and J are TRBV2 and TRBJ1-4; D gene unclear. The CDR3 consists of 15 residues. V lost 8 bases and J 4 bases, leaving 17 bases between the germline ends. Per germline, CDR1 SNHLY and CDR2 FYNNEI. CDR3 region: CASGTGVPNNEKLFF. The CDR3 DNA is TGTGCCAGCGGTACCGGGGTGCCAAATAATGAAAAACTGTTTTTT.

The chain combines TRBV30 with TRBJ1-2; the match to TRBD1 covers 8 bases. Looked up from germline, CDR1 is GTSNPN and CDR2 is SVGIG (reference sequence). The junction had 9 bases not matched to a gene; V was cut back by 3 bases and J by 0 bases. This CDR3 comprises 16 residues. DNA for the CDR3: TGTGCCTGGAGGGCCAGGACAGGGTTAGCTAACTATGGCTACACCTTC. Its protein product is CAWRARTGLANYGYTF.

The V and J genes are TRBV10-3 and TRBJ1-1; maybe TRBD1 (6 bases). CDR1 is ENHRY and CDR2 is SYGVKD in the germline V gene. Between the trimmed V and J ends, which lost 8 bases and 0 bases, there was a span of 13 bases. There are 14 residues in the CDR3. The CDR3 is CAIAPGTLNTEAFF. In DNA form, the CDR3 reads TGTGCCATCGCGCCTGGGACACTGAACACTGAAGCTTTCTTT.

The rearrangement links TRBV27 to TRBJ2-7, with 7 bases that match TRBD1. Unmatched junction bases numbered 6, after V lost 5 bases and J lost 2 bases. The CDR3 has 14 amino acids. Looked up from germline, CDR1 is MNHEY and CDR2 is SMNVEV (reference sequence). The chain's CDR3 is CASSPRQGTYEQYF. The CDR3 DNA reads as TGTGCCAGCAGTCCCCGACAGGGAACCTACGAGCAGTACTTC.

The CDR3 is CASSGPTSGSYNEQFF. CDR3 sequence (DNA): TGTGCCAGCAGTGGTCCGACTAGCGGTTCCTACAATGAGCAGTTCTTC. The J gene is TRBJ2-1, the V gene TRBV6-6; 9 bases fit TRBD2. The trim removed 5 bases at V and 1 base at J, leaving 6 bases unmatched. The CDR3 sequence is 16 residues long. CDR1 is MNHNY and CDR2 is SVGAGI in the germline V gene (reference sequence).

V gene TRBV9 combines with J gene TRBJ2-7, with no clear D. The V gene lost 0 bases and the J gene lost 5 bases, with 12 bases spanning the gap. This CDR3 is built from 14 residues. Germline-derived CDR1 and CDR2 are SGDLS and YYNGEE. The CDR3 DNA reads as TGTGCCAGCAGCGTAGGAAGTAGCCTGGACGAGCAGTACTTC. Translated: CASSVGSSLDEQYF. The entire variable domain, with the rest obtained from reference TRBV9 and TRBJ2-7, is as follows: DSGVTQTPKHLITATGQRVTLRCSPRSGDLSVYWYQQSLDQGLQFLIQYYNGEERAKGNILERFSAQQFPDLHSELNLSSLELGDSALYFCASSVGSSLDEQYFGPGTRLTVT.